This T cell receptor (beta chain) was retrieved from a study of shared clonotypes between healthy human individuals. Broader study findings: Investigators expected sequencing depth to affect clonotype sharing among donors. Non-shared clonotypes were found to have lower generation probabilities than the clonotypes that were shared by all four of the sorted-subset donors.

The CDR3 sequence is 14 residues long. J was trimmed by 3 bases and V by 7 bases; bases with no gene match: 3. Germline V gene lookup returns CDR1 MNHEY and CDR2 SMNVEV (reference sequence). Researchers divided each subset's genomic DNA evenly across several immunoSEQ plates. Methods used by the authors: ImmunoSEQ only sent back junction sequences with no quality scores, so filtering was done differently. Sequencing used immunoSEQ multiplex PCR; TCRdb keeps in-frame clones, though not all of them. D and trimming were read from the DNA, whereas the V and J calls and clone size are those reported in that table. Found here are 2,500,000 or so clones, around 94% of them singletons; the top ten hold roughly 0.13%. About this clone: What it binds is unknown.

The chain carries TRBV27 and TRBJ2-1, with 10 bases matching TRBD2. The clonotype comes from a man aged 18-30 years in good health. Sequenced: naive CD4+ T cells sorted from blood. Noted subset: CD45RA+ positively selected. The CDR3 nucleotides are TGTGCCAGCATGGGACTAGCGAGCTACAATGAGCAGTTCTTC. Its protein is CASMGLASYNEQFF.